The clone carrying this T cell receptor beta chain was seen a handful of times. Its antigen remains unidentified. The CDR3 is 18 amino acids. Germline CDR1 reads ENHRY; CDR2 reads SYGVKD. The V and J ends lost 1 base and 2 bases, in that order; junction bases with no gene match: 12. The data were taken from a study of T-cell memory formation after mild COVID-19. One entry per CDR3 protein, called by TCRdb with MiXCR from the 5' RACE reads. Here the sample spans approximately 200,000 distinct CDR3 sequences, around 15% being singletons. Study-wide results and limits: Mostly located in CM and EM were contracting CD4+ clones, with contracting CD8+ clones located in EMRA.

The chain is built from TRBV10-3 and TRBJ2-3; 7 bases agree with TRBD2. The sequencing sample was made of PBMCs or a T cell subset sorted from them (not recorded which). This sequence was found in an adult woman who had mild COVID-19 (a few samples of this study predate the infection). Cell type and time point are not known. CDR3: CAISEFLTSARSTDTQYF. Here the CDR3 DNA reads TGTGCCATCAGTGAGTTCCTAACTAGCGCGCGTTCCACAGATACGCAGTATTTT.